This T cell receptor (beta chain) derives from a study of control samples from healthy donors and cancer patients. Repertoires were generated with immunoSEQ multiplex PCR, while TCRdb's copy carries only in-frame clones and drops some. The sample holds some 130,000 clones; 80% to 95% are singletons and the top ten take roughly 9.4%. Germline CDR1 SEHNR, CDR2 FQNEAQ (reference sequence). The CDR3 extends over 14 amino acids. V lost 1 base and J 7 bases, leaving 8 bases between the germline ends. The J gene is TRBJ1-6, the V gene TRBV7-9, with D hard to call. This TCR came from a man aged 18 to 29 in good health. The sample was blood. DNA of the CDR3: TGTGCCAGCAGCTTAGGCAGGCGGAATTCACCCCTCCACTTT. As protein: CASSLGRRNSPLHF.